This is a list of T cell receptor beta chains from one sample in a study of blood T cell repertoires in COVID-19. Repertoires were generated with immunoSEQ multiplex PCR, while TCRdb's copy carries only in-frame clones and drops some. The data show around 150,000 clones, around 80% seen once. The sequencing input was peripheral blood. The receptors stem from a woman at least 80 years old with acute or convalescent COVID-19. The CDR3 runs from the conserved cysteine through the conserved F or W. The D gene is left open where the match is weak. The size field is filled for only some rows; it gives once, few, many or a size class.

>TRBV12-5|once|TRBD1|TRBJ2-2
CASDLGAGGVGELFF
TGTGCTAGTGACCTTGGGGCAGGGGGAGTCGGGGAGCTGTTTTTT
>TRBV4-1|-|-|TRBJ2-1
CASSQDRSYNEQFF
TGCGCCAGCAGCCAAGACCGCTCCTACAATGAGCAGTTCTTC
>TRBV5-4|-|TRBD2|TRBJ2-2
CASSFGLAGDTGELFF
TGTGCCAGCAGCTTCGGCCTAGCGGGGGACACCGGGGAGCTGTTTTTT
>TRBV5-1|once|TRBD1|TRBJ1-1
CASGPGTGSTEAFF
TGCGCCAGCGGTCCCGGGACAGGGTCCACTGAAGCTTTCTTT
>TRBV27|once|TRBD1|TRBJ1-1
CASSYRDRGTTEAFF
TGTGCCAGCAGTTACCGGGACAGGGGAACCACTGAAGCTTTCTTT
>TRBV15|-|TRBD1|TRBJ1-1
CATSGYRGRDTEAFF
TGTGCCACCAGCGGATACAGGGGGAGGGACACTGAAGCTTTCTTT
>TRBV12-3/TRBV12-4|-|-|TRBJ1-2
CASSWANYGYTF
TGTGCCAGCAGTTGGGCCAACTATGGCTACACCTTC
>TRBV7-2|few|TRBD1|TRBJ2-1
CASSLTAGTGDLEKFF
TGTGCCAGCAGCTTAACGGCAGGGACAGGTGATTTGGAGAAGTTCTTC
>TRBV5-6|-|-|TRBJ1-5
CASSARGGSNQPQHF
TGTGCCAGCAGCGCCAGGGGCGGGAGCAATCAGCCCCAGCATTTT
>TRBV7-2|-|-|TRBJ2-7
CASSLTDRTYEQYF
TGTGCCAGCAGCTTAACCGACAGGACCTACGAGCAGTACTTC
>TRBV6-2/TRBV6-3|-|TRBD1|TRBJ2-6
CASSKAGQVLSGANVLTF
TGTGCCAGCAGTAAGGCGGGACAGGTCCTCTCTGGGGCCAACGTCCTGACTTTC
>TRBV12-3/TRBV12-4|-|TRBD1|TRBJ1-5
CASTYRGHQPQHF
TGTGCCAGCACTTACAGGGGACATCAGCCCCAGCATTTT
>TRBV15|-|TRBD1|TRBJ1-4
CATTEGQREKLFF
TGTGCCACCACGGAGGGACAGCGCGAAAAACTGTTTTTT
>TRBV7-7|-|-|TRBJ2-3
CASSLGASRTDTQYF
TGTGCCAGCAGCTTAGGAGCTAGCCGCACAGATACGCAGTATTTT
>TRBV2|-|TRBD1|TRBJ1-2
CASSPDRGLGYGYTF
TGTGCCAGCAGTCCGGACAGGGGGCTGGGCTATGGCTACACCTTC
>TRBV18|-|-|TRBJ1-2
CASSPVDSLYGYTF
TGTGCCAGCTCACCAGTGGACAGCCTCTATGGCTACACCTTC
>TRBV4-1|-|-|TRBJ2-1
CASSLSDEQFF
TGCGCCAGCAGCCTCTCGGATGAGCAGTTCTTC
>TRBV19|-|TRBD2|TRBJ2-1
CASEASGRALLSNEQFF
TGTGCCAGTGAGGCTAGCGGGAGGGCCCTTCTAAGCAATGAGCAGTTCTTC
>TRBV2|-|TRBD2|TRBJ2-7
CASSQQPGLLGEQYF
TGTGCCAGCAGTCAGCAACCGGGACTACTGGGGGAGCAGTACTTC
>TRBV11-2|-|TRBD1|TRBJ2-5
CASSLTGSETQYF
TGTGCCAGCAGCTTGACAGGGAGTGAGACCCAGTACTTC
>TRBV2|-|-|TRBJ1-5
CASSEGRDQPQHF
TGTGCCAGCAGTGAAGGGAGAGATCAGCCCCAGCATTTT
>TRBV5-1|-|-|TRBJ1-5
CASSLEFRGSNQPQHF
TGCGCCAGCAGCTTGGAGTTTAGAGGAAGCAATCAGCCCCAGCATTTT
>TRBV5-1|once|TRBD2|TRBJ2-7
CASNELAGGTYEQYF
TGCGCCAGCAACGAATTAGCGGGAGGTACCTACGAGCAGTACTTC
>TRBV28|-|TRBD2|TRBJ2-3
CASSSTASGRAGDTQYF
TGTGCCAGCAGTTCTACGGCCAGCGGGAGGGCCGGAGATACGCAGTATTTT
>TRBV7-2|-|TRBD2|TRBJ2-2
CASSHRLAGNTGELFF
TGTGCCAGCAGCCATCGACTAGCGGGAAACACCGGGGAGCTGTTTTTT
>TRBV2|-|-|TRBJ1-5
CASRSESHSNQPQHF
TGTGCCAGCAGAAGTGAGTCCCATAGCAATCAGCCCCAGCATTTT
>TRBV7-2|-|TRBD2|TRBJ2-7
CASSPRTSGSGEQYF
TGTGCCAGCAGCCCTAGGACTAGCGGGAGCGGCGAGCAGTACTTC
>TRBV5-1|-|TRBD2|TRBJ2-5
CASSLETSAQETQYF
TGCGCCAGCAGCTTGGAGACTAGCGCCCAAGAGACCCAGTACTTC
>TRBV4-1|-|-|TRBJ2-5
CASSQESPSRAKETQYF
TGCGCCAGCAGCCAAGAAAGTCCTAGCCGGGCAAAAGAGACCCAGTACTTC
>TRBV29-1|-|TRBD1|TRBJ2-7
CSVRTGEGYEQYF
TGCAGCGTGAGGACAGGGGAGGGCTACGAGCAGTACTTC